This TCR beta chain was documented in a study of OX40 agonist ivuxolimab in advanced cancers. The wider study: The dose-escalation cohort was roughly 83% male, with a mean age of 60 years, ranging about 20 to 79.

V lost 10 bases to trimming and J lost 1 base; unmatched junction nucleotides: 14. CDR3 length: 16 amino acids. In germline, CDR1 is LNHDA, CDR2 SQIVND (reference sequence). As concerns this clone: Its antigen is currently unknown.

Points from the study as a whole: CD8+ T cells (on average) carried more expanded clones than CD4+ T cells. At 0.1 to 3.0 mg/kg, CD4+ and CD8+ blood T cells expanded clonally by week 6.

The table came from immunoSEQ multiplex PCR; TCRdb's copy has only in-frame clones and leaves some out. This table has about 60,000 clones, 70% to 90% appearing once. This clonotype originated in an adult with an advanced solid tumor such as melanoma, head and neck, liver or kidney cancer. This specimen was CD4+ or CD8+ T cells sorted from blood, taken in a trial of the OX40 agonist ivuxolimab. The chain carries TRBV19 and TRBJ1-1, with 8 bases fitting TRBD1. CDR3 in DNA: TGTGCCACCGCCCGGGACAGGCCAAGCCCGAACACTGAAGCTTTCTTT. Its translation is CATARDRPSPNTEAFF.